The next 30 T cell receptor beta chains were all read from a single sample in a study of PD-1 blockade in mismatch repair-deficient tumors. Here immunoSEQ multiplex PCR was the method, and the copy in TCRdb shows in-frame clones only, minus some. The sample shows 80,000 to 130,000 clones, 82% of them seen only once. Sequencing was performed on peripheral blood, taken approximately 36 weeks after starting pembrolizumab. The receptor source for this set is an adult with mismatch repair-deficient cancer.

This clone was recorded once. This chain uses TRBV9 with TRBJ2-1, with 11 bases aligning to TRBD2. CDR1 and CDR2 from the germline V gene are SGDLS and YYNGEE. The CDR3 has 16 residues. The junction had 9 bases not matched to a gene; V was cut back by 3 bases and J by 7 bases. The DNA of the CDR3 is TGTGCCAGCAGCGGATCACTAGCGGGAGTGGTGAATGAGCAGTTCTTC. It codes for CASSGSLAGVVNEQFF.

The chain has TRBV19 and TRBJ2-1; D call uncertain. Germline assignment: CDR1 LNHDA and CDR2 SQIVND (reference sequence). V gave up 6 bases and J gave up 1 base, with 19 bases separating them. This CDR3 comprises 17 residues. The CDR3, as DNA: TGTGCCAGTAGGATACTATCCGGAGCCGCTTCCTACAATGAGCAGTTCTTC. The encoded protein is CASRILSGAASYNEQFF.

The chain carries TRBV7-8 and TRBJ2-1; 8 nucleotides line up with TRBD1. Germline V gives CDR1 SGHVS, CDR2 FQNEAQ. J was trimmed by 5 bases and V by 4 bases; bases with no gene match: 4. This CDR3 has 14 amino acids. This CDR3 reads CASSSGTGHNEQFF. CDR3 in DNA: TGTGCCAGCAGCTCCGGGACAGGCCACAATGAGCAGTTCTTC.

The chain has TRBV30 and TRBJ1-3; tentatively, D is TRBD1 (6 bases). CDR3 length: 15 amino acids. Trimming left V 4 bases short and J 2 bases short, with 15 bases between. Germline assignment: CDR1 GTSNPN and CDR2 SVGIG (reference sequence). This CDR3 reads CAWKEWTATGNTIYF. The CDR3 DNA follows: TGTGCCTGGAAGGAGTGGACAGCTACTGGAAACACCATATATTTT.

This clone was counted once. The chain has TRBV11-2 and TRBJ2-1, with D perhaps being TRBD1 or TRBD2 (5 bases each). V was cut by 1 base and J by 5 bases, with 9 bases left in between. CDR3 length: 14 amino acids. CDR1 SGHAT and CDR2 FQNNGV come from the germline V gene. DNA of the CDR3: TGTGCCAGCAGCTTAGTTCGGGGCAACAATGAGCAGTTCTTC. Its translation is CASSLVRGNNEQFF.

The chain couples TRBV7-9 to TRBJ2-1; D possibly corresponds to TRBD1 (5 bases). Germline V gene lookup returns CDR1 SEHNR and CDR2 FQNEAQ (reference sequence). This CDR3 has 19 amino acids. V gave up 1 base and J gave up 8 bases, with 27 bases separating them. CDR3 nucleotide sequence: TGTGCCAGCAGCTTAGTCTCTGTTTTGTCCTGGGGCGATACGCATGAGCAGTTCTTC. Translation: CASSLVSVLSWGDTHEQFF.

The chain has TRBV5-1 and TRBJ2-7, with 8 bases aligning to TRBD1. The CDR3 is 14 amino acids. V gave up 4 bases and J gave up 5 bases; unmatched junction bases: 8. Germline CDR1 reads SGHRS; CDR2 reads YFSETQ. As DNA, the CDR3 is TGCGCCAGCAGCAAAAGACAGGGGTCCAACGAGCAGTACTTC. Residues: CASSKRQGSNEQYF.

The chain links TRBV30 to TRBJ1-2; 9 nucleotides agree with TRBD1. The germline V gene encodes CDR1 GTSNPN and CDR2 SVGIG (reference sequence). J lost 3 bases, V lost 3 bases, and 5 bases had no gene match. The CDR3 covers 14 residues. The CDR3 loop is CAWSPGQGYYGYTF. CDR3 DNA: TGTGCCTGGAGCCCAGGACAGGGGTACTATGGCTACACCTTC.

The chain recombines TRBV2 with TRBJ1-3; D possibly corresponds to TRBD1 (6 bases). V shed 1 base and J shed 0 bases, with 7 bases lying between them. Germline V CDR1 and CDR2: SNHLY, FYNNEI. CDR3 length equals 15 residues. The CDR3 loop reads CASSEVQGSGNTIYF. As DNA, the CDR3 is TGTGCCAGCAGTGAAGTACAGGGCTCTGGAAACACCATATATTTT.

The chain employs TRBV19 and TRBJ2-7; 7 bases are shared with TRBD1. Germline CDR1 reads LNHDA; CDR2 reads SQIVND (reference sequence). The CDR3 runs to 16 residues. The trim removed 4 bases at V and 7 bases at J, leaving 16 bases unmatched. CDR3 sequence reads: CASSKIYGTVGEEQYF. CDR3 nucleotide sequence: TGTGCCAGTAGTAAGATTTACGGGACAGTGGGCGAGGAGCAGTACTTC. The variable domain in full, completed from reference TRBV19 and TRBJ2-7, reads DGGITQSPKYLFRKEGQNVTLSCEQNLNHDAMYWYRQDPGQGLRLIYYSQIVNDFQKGDIAEGYSVSREKKESFPLTVTSAQKNPTAFYLCASSKIYGTVGEEQYFGPGTRLTVT.

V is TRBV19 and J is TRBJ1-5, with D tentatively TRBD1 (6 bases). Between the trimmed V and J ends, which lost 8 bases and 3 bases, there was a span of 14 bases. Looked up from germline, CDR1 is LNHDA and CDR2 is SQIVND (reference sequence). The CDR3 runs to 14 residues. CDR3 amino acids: CASQKTGYNQPQHF. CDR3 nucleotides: TGTGCCAGTCAAAAGACAGGTTACAATCAGCCCCAGCATTTT.

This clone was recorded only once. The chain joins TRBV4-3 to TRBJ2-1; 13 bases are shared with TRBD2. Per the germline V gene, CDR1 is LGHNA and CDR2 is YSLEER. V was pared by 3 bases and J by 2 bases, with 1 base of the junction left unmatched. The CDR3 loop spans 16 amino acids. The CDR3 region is CASSQGTSGAYNEQFF. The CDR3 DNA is TGCGCCAGCAGCCAGGGGACTAGCGGGGCCTACAATGAGCAGTTCTTC.

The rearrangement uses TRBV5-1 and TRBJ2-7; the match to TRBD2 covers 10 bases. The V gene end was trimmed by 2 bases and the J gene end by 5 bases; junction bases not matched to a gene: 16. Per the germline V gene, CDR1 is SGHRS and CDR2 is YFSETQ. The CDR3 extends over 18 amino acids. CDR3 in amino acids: CASSFFPSGSGRYHEQYF. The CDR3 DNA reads TGCGCCAGCAGCTTCTTCCCTAGCGGGAGTGGGAGGTACCACGAGCAGTACTTC.

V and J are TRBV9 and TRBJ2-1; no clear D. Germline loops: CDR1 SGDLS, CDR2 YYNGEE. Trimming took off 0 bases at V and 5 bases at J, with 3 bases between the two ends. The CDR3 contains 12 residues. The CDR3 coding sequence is TGTGCCAGCAGCGTAGTGAACAATGAGCAGTTCTTC. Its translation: CASSVVNNEQFF.

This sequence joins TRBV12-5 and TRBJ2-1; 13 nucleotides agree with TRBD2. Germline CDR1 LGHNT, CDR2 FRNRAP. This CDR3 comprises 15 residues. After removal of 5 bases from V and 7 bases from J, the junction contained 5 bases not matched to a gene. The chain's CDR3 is CASGRGLAGTNEQFF. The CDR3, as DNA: TGTGCTAGTGGTCGGGGACTAGCGGGAACTAATGAGCAGTTCTTC. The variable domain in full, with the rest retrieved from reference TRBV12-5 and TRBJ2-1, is DARVTQTPRHKVTEMGQEVTMRCQPILGHNTVFWYRQTMMQGLELLAYFRNRAPLDDSGMPKDRFSAEMPDATLATLKIQPSEPRDSAVYFCASGRGLAGTNEQFFGPGTRLTVL.

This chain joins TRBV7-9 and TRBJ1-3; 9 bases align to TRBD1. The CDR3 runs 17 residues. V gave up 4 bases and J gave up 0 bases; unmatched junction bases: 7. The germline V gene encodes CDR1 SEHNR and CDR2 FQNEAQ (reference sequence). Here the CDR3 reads CASSSWTGDYSGNTIYF. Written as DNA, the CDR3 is TGTGCCAGCAGCTCCTGGACAGGGGACTACTCTGGAAACACCATATATTTT.

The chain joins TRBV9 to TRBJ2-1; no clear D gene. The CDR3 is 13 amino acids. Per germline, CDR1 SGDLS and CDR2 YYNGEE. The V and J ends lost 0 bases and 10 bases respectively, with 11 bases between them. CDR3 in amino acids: CASSVVWTTEQFF. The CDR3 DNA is TGTGCCAGCAGCGTAGTTTGGACCACCGAGCAGTTCTTC.

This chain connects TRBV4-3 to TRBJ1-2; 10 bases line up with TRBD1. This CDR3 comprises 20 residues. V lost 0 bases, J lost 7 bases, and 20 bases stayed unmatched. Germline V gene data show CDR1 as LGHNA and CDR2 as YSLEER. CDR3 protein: CASSQDRGTGDIKIWGGYTF. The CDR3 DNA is TGCGCCAGCAGCCAAGATCGCGGGACAGGGGATATTAAAATTTGGGGTGGCTACACCTTC.

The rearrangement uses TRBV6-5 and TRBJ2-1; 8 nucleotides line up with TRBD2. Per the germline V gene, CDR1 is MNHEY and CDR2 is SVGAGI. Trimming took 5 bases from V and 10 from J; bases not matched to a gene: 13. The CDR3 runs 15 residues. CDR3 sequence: CASSRGGLGPSEQFF. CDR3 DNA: TGTGCCAGCAGTCGGGGGGGACTAGGTCCGTCCGAGCAGTTCTTC.

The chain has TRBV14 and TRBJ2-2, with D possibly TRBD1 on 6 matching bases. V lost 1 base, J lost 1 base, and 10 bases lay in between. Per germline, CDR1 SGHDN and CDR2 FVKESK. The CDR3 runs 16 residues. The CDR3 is CASSQVEGVNTGELFF. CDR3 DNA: TGTGCCAGCAGCCAAGTTGAGGGGGTGAACACCGGGGAGCTGTTTTTT. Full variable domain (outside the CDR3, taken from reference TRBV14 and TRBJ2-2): EAGVTQFPSHSVIEKGQTVTLRCDPISGHDNLYWYRRVMGKEIKFLLHFVKESKQDESGMPNNRFLAERTGGTYSTLKVQPAELEDSGVYFCASSQVEGVNTGELFFGEGSRLTVL.

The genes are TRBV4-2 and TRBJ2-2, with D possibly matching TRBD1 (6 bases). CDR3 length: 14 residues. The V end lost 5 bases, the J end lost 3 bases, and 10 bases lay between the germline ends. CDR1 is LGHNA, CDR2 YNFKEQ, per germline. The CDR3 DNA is TGTGCCAGCAGCAGCTACAGGGACACCGGGGAGCTGTTTTTT. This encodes CASSSYRDTGELFF.

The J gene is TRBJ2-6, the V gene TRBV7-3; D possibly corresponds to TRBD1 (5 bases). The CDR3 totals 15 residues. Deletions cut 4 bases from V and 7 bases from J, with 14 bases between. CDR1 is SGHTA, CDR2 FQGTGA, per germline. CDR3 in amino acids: CASSSRPGSANVLTF. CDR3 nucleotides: TGTGCCAGCAGCTCGAGACCAGGGTCCGCCAACGTCCTGACTTTC.

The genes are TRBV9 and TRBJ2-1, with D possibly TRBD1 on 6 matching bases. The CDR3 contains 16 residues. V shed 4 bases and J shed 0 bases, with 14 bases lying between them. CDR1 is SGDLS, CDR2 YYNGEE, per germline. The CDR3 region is CASSLRQVVSYNEQFF. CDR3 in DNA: TGTGCCAGCAGCCTACGACAGGTCGTCTCCTACAATGAGCAGTTCTTC.

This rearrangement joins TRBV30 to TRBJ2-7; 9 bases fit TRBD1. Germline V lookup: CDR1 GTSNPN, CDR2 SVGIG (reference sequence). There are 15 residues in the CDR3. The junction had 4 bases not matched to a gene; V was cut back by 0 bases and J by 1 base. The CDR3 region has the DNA TGTGCCTGGAGTGTTTCCGGGACAGGGTCCTACGAGCAGTACTTC. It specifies CAWSVSGTGSYEQYF.

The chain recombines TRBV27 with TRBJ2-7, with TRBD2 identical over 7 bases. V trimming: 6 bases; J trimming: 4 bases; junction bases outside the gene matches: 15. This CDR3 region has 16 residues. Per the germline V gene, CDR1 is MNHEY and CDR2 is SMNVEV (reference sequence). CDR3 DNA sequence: TGTGCCAGCAGACTTATCGGAGTAGCGGGTCCTTACGAGCAGTACTTC. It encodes CASRLIGVAGPYEQYF.

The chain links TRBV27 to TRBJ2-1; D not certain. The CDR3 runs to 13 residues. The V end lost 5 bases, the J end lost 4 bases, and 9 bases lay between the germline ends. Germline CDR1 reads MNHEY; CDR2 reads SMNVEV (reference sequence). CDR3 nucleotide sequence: TGTGCCAGCAGTCAAAAGCCTTACAATGAGCAGTTCTTC. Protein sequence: CASSQKPYNEQFF.

The CDR3 loop reads CASSERGTDTQYF. In nucleotides, the CDR3 is TGTGCCAGCAGCGAAAGGGGTACAGATACGCAGTATTTT. The rearrangement uses TRBV2 and TRBJ2-3; tentative D call: TRBD1 (5 bases). Trimming cost V 6 bases and J 3 bases, with 10 bases left between them. Germline V lookup: CDR1 SNHLY, CDR2 FYNNEI. The CDR3 runs 13 residues.

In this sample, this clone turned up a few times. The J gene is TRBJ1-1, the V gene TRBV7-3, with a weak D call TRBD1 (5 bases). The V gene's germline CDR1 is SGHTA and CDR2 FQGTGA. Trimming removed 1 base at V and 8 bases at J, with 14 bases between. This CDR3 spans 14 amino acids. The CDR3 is CASSLNGGVVEAFF. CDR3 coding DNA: TGTGCCAGCAGCTTAAACGGGGGGGTTGTCGAAGCTTTCTTT.

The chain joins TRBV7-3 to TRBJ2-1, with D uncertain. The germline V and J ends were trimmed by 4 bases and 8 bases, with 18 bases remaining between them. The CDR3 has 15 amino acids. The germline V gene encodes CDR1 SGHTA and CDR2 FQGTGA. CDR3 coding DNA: TGTGCCAGCAGCTCAGCCGGGTCTCCGTGGGATGAGCAGTTCTTC. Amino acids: CASSSAGSPWDEQFF.

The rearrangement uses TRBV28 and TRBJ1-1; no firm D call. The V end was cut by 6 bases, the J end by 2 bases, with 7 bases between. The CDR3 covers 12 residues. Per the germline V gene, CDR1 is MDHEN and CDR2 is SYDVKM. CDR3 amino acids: CASRSRNTEAFF. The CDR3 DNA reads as TGTGCCAGCAGGTCCAGAAACACTGAAGCTTTCTTT.